These T cell receptor beta chains were read from a single sample in a study of control samples from healthy donors and cancer patients. This table comes from immunoSEQ multiplex PCR, and its TCRdb copy is limited to in-frame clones, with some not included. This table holds under 200,000 clones. The sample consisted of blood. The receptors were gathered from a woman in her twenties or thirties in good health. Both conserved end residues are part of each CDR3. Fields, in order: J gene, D gene, V gene, CDR3 DNA, CDR3 protein. D genes are given only for firm matches.

j_call: TRBJ1-1
d_call: -
v_call: TRBV3-1/TRBV3-2
cdr3_nt: TGTGCCAGCAGCTTCGGGTCATCGGATGAAGCTTTCTTT
cdr3_aa: CASSFGSSDEAFF

j_call: TRBJ1-5
d_call: -
v_call: TRBV6-5
cdr3_nt: TGTGCCAGCAGGCCCAGGGTCAATCAGCCCCAGCATTTT
cdr3_aa: CASRPRVNQPQHF

j_call: TRBJ1-1
d_call: -
v_call: TRBV18
cdr3_nt: TGTGCCAGCTCACGTCTACCTCCGGGGGACACTGAAGCTTTCTTT
cdr3_aa: CASSRLPPGDTEAFF

j_call: TRBJ2-3
d_call: -
v_call: TRBV2
cdr3_nt: TGTGCCAGCAGTACTCCGGGGACCGATACGCAGTATTTT
cdr3_aa: CASSTPGTDTQYF

j_call: TRBJ1-3
d_call: TRBD1
v_call: TRBV7-2
cdr3_nt: TGTGCCAGCAGCTCCCAGGGGGCTACTGGAAACACCATATATTTT
cdr3_aa: CASSSQGATGNTIYF

j_call: TRBJ2-3
d_call: -
v_call: TRBV28
cdr3_nt: TGTGCCAGCAGTTTCGGGGTCGACCTCGCGACAGATACGCAGTATTTT
cdr3_aa: CASSFGVDLATDTQYF

j_call: TRBJ2-7
d_call: -
v_call: TRBV3-1/TRBV3-2
cdr3_nt: TGTGCCAGCAGCCAACCAGCGGGCCTGCCCTACGAGCAGTACTTC
cdr3_aa: CASSQPAGLPYEQYF

j_call: TRBJ1-3
d_call: TRBD1
v_call: TRBV3-1/TRBV3-2
cdr3_nt: TGTGCCAGCAGCCAGACCGGGACAGGGAGGATTGGAAACACCATATATTTT
cdr3_aa: CASSQTGTGRIGNTIYF

j_call: TRBJ1-1
d_call: -
v_call: TRBV3-1/TRBV3-2
cdr3_nt: TGTGCCAGCAGCCAAGGCTGGCGGACTGAAGCTTTCTTT
cdr3_aa: CASSQGWRTEAFF

j_call: TRBJ1-4
d_call: -
v_call: TRBV27
cdr3_nt: TGTGCCAGCAGCCTCCGGGGGGAGGGTAATGAAAAACTGTTTTTT
cdr3_aa: CASSLRGEGNEKLFF

j_call: TRBJ2-7
d_call: -
v_call: TRBV28
cdr3_nt: TGTGCCAGCAGTTCGGCAGGGGATACCTACGAGCAGTACTTC
cdr3_aa: CASSSAGDTYEQYF

j_call: TRBJ2-1
d_call: TRBD2
v_call: TRBV6-2/TRBV6-3
cdr3_nt: TGTGCCAGCAGTTCGCGGCGGGGGGTACACAATGAGCAGTTCTTC
cdr3_aa: CASSSRRGVHNEQFF

j_call: TRBJ2-1
d_call: -
v_call: TRBV4-1
cdr3_nt: TGCGCCAGCAGCCAAGATCCTAGTTTCAGCTCCTACAATGAGCAGTTCTTC
cdr3_aa: CASSQDPSFSSYNEQFF

j_call: TRBJ1-1
d_call: -
v_call: TRBV7-2
cdr3_nt: TGTGCCAGCAGCTCACAGGGCGGGTTTTCTGAAGCTTTCTTT
cdr3_aa: CASSSQGGFSEAFF

j_call: TRBJ1-5
d_call: -
v_call: TRBV27
cdr3_nt: TGTGCCAGCAGTTTCCAGGAAGGCAATCAGCCCCAGCATTTT
cdr3_aa: CASSFQEGNQPQHF

j_call: TRBJ1-2
d_call: -
v_call: TRBV29-1
cdr3_nt: TGCAGCGTTGGAACTAGGGCTAACTATGGCTACACCTTC
cdr3_aa: CSVGTRANYGYTF

j_call: TRBJ2-2
d_call: -
v_call: TRBV24-1
cdr3_nt: TGTGCCACCAGTGATCCCCGGATTGGTGCCCGGGCTCGGACCGGGGAGCTGTTTTTT
cdr3_aa: CATSDPRIGARARTGELFF

j_call: TRBJ1-3
d_call: -
v_call: TRBV6-5
cdr3_nt: TGTGCCAGCTCCATAGGCGGAAACACCATATATTTT
cdr3_aa: CASSIGGNTIYF

j_call: TRBJ1-4
d_call: -
v_call: TRBV27
cdr3_nt: TGTGCCAGCAGTTCACCTAGAGGGGAGGGTCAAGAAAAACTGTTTTTT
cdr3_aa: CASSSPRGEGQEKLFF

j_call: TRBJ2-5
d_call: -
v_call: TRBV9
cdr3_nt: TGTGCCAGCAGCGAAGGGACCTTAGAGACCCAGTACTTC
cdr3_aa: CASSEGTLETQYF

j_call: TRBJ2-1
d_call: -
v_call: TRBV10-1
cdr3_nt: TGCGCCAGCAGTGAGAACGGCGAGTGGCAGTTCTTC
cdr3_aa: CASSENGEWQFF

j_call: TRBJ1-5
d_call: TRBD1
v_call: TRBV19
cdr3_nt: TGTGCCAGTAGTGGGACAGGGCGGGGCACTCAGCCCCAGCATTTT
cdr3_aa: CASSGTGRGTQPQHF

j_call: TRBJ2-7
d_call: -
v_call: TRBV5-1
cdr3_nt: TGCGCCAGCAGCCCGGACGGGAACTCCTACGAGCAGTACTTC
cdr3_aa: CASSPDGNSYEQYF

j_call: TRBJ2-7
d_call: -
v_call: TRBV18
cdr3_nt: TGTGCCAGCTCACCCATTCCCCCGCCCAGTTACGAGCAGTACTTC
cdr3_aa: CASSPIPPPSYEQYF

j_call: TRBJ1-5
d_call: -
v_call: TRBV27
cdr3_nt: TGTGCCAGCAGGGCGGGGTGGGTCAATCAGCCCCAGCATTTT
cdr3_aa: CASRAGWVNQPQHF

j_call: TRBJ1-5
d_call: -
v_call: TRBV19
cdr3_nt: TGTGCCAGTAGATCGGGGGATAGCAATCAGCCCCAGCATTTT
cdr3_aa: CASRSGDSNQPQHF

j_call: TRBJ1-1
d_call: -
v_call: TRBV3-1/TRBV3-2
cdr3_nt: TGTGCCAGCAGTGGGTCATTGAACACTGAAGCTTTCTTT
cdr3_aa: CASSGSLNTEAFF

j_call: TRBJ1-5
d_call: -
v_call: TRBV2
cdr3_nt: TGTGCCAGCAGTGGCGGCCTAGGGAGGGGAGATCAGCCCCAGCATTTT
cdr3_aa: CASSGGLGRGDQPQHF

j_call: TRBJ2-7
d_call: TRBD2
v_call: TRBV27
cdr3_nt: TGTGCCAGCAGTTCGACTAGCGGGGACTACGAGCAGTACTTC
cdr3_aa: CASSSTSGDYEQYF

j_call: TRBJ2-6
d_call: -
v_call: TRBV5-1
cdr3_nt: TGCGCCAGCAGCTTGGGGTGGGACGTAGGTTCCGTCTCTGGGGCCAACGTCCTGACTTTC
cdr3_aa: CASSLGWDVGSVSGANVLTF

j_call: TRBJ1-3
d_call: -
v_call: TRBV28
cdr3_nt: TGTGCCAGCAGTTTTCAGGCCCCGAACACCATATATTTT
cdr3_aa: CASSFQAPNTIYF

j_call: TRBJ1-5
d_call: -
v_call: TRBV7-9
cdr3_nt: TGTGCCAGCAGCCCAGGAGGACGGGGGAGCAATCAGCCCCAGCATTTT
cdr3_aa: CASSPGGRGSNQPQHF

j_call: TRBJ1-6
d_call: -
v_call: TRBV4-3
cdr3_nt: TGCGCCAGCAGCCACGGAGACAGGATAAGTAATTCACCCCTCCACTTT
cdr3_aa: CASSHGDRISNSPLHF

j_call: TRBJ1-2
d_call: -
v_call: TRBV28
cdr3_nt: TGTGCCAGCAGTTTAAAGTCGAGGGGAAGGAACTATGGCTACACCTTC
cdr3_aa: CASSLKSRGRNYGYTF

j_call: TRBJ1-2
d_call: -
v_call: TRBV3-1/TRBV3-2
cdr3_nt: TGTGCCAGCAGCCAACTGATATGGACTGATGGCTACACCTTC
cdr3_aa: CASSQLIWTDGYTF

j_call: TRBJ2-2
d_call: -
v_call: TRBV7-6
cdr3_nt: TGTGCCAGCAGCACCACCGGGGAGCTGTTTTTT
cdr3_aa: CASSTTGELFF

j_call: TRBJ1-4
d_call: -
v_call: TRBV5-5
cdr3_nt: TGTGCCAGCAGCTACCTAACAGGCGACAATGAAAAACTGTTTTTT
cdr3_aa: CASSYLTGDNEKLFF

j_call: TRBJ2-7
d_call: -
v_call: TRBV9
cdr3_nt: TGTGCCAGCAGCGTAGGGAACGTCCCCTACGAGCAGTACTTC
cdr3_aa: CASSVGNVPYEQYF

j_call: TRBJ2-7
d_call: TRBD1
v_call: TRBV7-6
cdr3_nt: TGTGCCAGCAGCCCCAATCCAGGGGGGACAGGGGACGAGCAGTACTTC
cdr3_aa: CASSPNPGGTGDEQYF

j_call: TRBJ1-6
d_call: -
v_call: TRBV7-9
cdr3_nt: TGTGCCAGCAGCACGCGTCCCTTACATAATTCACCCCTCCACTTT
cdr3_aa: CASSTRPLHNSPLHF

j_call: TRBJ1-2
d_call: TRBD1
v_call: TRBV13
cdr3_nt: TGTGCCAGCAGCGTCGGACAGGGGAGAGGCTACACCTTC
cdr3_aa: CASSVGQGRGYTF

j_call: TRBJ2-1
d_call: -
v_call: TRBV5-6
cdr3_nt: TGTGCCAGCAGCATAAACCACAATGAGCAGTTCTTC
cdr3_aa: CASSINHNEQFF

j_call: TRBJ2-1
d_call: TRBD2
v_call: TRBV9
cdr3_nt: TGTGCCAGCAGGGCCCTAGCGGGGGGTGGTGAGCAGTTCTTC
cdr3_aa: CASRALAGGGEQFF

j_call: TRBJ1-5
d_call: -
v_call: TRBV29-1
cdr3_nt: TGCAGCGTTGGGAATAGCAATCAGCCCCAGCATTTT
cdr3_aa: CSVGNSNQPQHF

j_call: TRBJ1-2
d_call: TRBD1
v_call: TRBV7-8
cdr3_nt: TGTGCCAGCAGACCCGACAGTAAGGGGGCGACCTATGGCTACACCTTC
cdr3_aa: CASRPDSKGATYGYTF

j_call: TRBJ1-6
d_call: -
v_call: TRBV7-9
cdr3_nt: TGTGCCAGCAGCTTAGGTCAGCATAATTCACCCCTCCACTTT
cdr3_aa: CASSLGQHNSPLHF

j_call: TRBJ2-7
d_call: -
v_call: TRBV4-1
cdr3_nt: TGCGCCAGCAGCCATGGGGGCGAGGACATCTTTTACGAGCAGTACTTC
cdr3_aa: CASSHGGEDIFYEQYF

j_call: TRBJ1-4
d_call: -
v_call: TRBV6-1
cdr3_nt: TGTGCCAGCAGTGAACCAGGGGAGGCTGAAAAACTGTTTTTT
cdr3_aa: CASSEPGEAEKLFF

j_call: TRBJ1-2
d_call: -
v_call: TRBV7-7
cdr3_nt: TGTGCTAGCAGCTTCAATCAGCGGTTTGACTATGGCTACACCTTC
cdr3_aa: CASSFNQRFDYGYTF

j_call: TRBJ2-1
d_call: -
v_call: TRBV5-1
cdr3_nt: TGCGCCAGCAGCTTGGCGGGGGCCCCTAATAATGAGCAGTTCTTC
cdr3_aa: CASSLAGAPNNEQFF

j_call: TRBJ2-7
d_call: TRBD1
v_call: TRBV5-1
cdr3_nt: TGCGCCAGCAGCTTATACCTACAGGGGATTACCTACGAGCAGTACTTC
cdr3_aa: CASSLYLQGITYEQYF

j_call: TRBJ1-1
d_call: -
v_call: TRBV10-1
cdr3_nt: TGCGCCAGCAGTTGGATGAACACTGAAGCTTTCTTT
cdr3_aa: CASSWMNTEAFF

j_call: TRBJ1-6
d_call: TRBD1
v_call: TRBV9
cdr3_nt: TGTGCCAGCAGCGCGTCCGGGACAGATAATTCACCCCTCCACTTT
cdr3_aa: CASSASGTDNSPLHF

j_call: TRBJ1-2
d_call: -
v_call: TRBV27
cdr3_nt: TGTGCCAGCAGTTTCCGGGACACAGCCTATGGCTACACCTTC
cdr3_aa: CASSFRDTAYGYTF

j_call: TRBJ1-2
d_call: -
v_call: TRBV27
cdr3_nt: TGTGCCAGCAGTTCGCCAGGGAACTATGGCTACACCTTC
cdr3_aa: CASSSPGNYGYTF

j_call: TRBJ2-7
d_call: -
v_call: TRBV3-1/TRBV3-2
cdr3_nt: TGTGCCAGCAGCCAAGATAGGCACTCCTACGAGCAGTACTTC
cdr3_aa: CASSQDRHSYEQYF

j_call: TRBJ1-5
d_call: TRBD1
v_call: TRBV6-5
cdr3_nt: TGTGCCAGCAGTTACTCGGGACAGGGGTCCAATCAGCCCCAGCATTTT
cdr3_aa: CASSYSGQGSNQPQHF

j_call: TRBJ1-2
d_call: -
v_call: TRBV6-2/TRBV6-3
cdr3_nt: TGTGCCAGCAGTTCCCAGTTCGGTCACTATGGCTACACCTTC
cdr3_aa: CASSSQFGHYGYTF

j_call: TRBJ2-7
d_call: -
v_call: TRBV5-4
cdr3_nt: TGTGCCAGCAGCTTGGACGGATTCTACGAGCAGTACTTC
cdr3_aa: CASSLDGFYEQYF

j_call: TRBJ2-2
d_call: -
v_call: TRBV5-5
cdr3_nt: TGTGCCAGCAGCTTGCTGGCGACTAGCACCGGGGAGCTGTTTTTT
cdr3_aa: CASSLLATSTGELFF